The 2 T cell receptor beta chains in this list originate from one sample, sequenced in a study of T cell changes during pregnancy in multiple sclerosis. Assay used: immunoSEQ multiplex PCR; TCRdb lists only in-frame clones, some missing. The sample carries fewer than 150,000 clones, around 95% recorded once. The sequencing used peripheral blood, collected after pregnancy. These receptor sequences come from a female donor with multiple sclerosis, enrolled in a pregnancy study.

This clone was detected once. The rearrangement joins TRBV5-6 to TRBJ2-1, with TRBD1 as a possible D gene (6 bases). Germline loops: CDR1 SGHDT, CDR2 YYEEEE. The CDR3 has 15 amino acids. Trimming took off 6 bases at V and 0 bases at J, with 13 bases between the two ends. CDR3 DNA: TGTGCCAGCATCGTACAGGGAAGCTCCTACAATGAGCAGTTCTTC. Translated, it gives CASIVQGSSYNEQFF.

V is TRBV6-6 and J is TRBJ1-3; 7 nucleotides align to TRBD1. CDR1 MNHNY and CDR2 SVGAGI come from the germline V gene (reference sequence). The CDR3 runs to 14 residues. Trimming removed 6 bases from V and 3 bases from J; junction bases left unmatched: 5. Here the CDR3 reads CASSLDRSGNTIYF. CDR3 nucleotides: TGTGCCAGCAGCCTGGACAGGAGTGGAAACACCATATATTTT.